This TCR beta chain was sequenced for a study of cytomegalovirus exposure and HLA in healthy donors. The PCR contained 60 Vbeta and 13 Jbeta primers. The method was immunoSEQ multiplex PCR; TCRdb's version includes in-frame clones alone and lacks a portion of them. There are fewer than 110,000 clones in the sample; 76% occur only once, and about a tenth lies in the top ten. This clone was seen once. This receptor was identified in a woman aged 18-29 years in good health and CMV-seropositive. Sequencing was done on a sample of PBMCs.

The CDR3 DNA reads as TGTGCCAGCAGTTACTCAAGGGGCCACGAGCAGTACTTC. Protein sequence: CASSYSRGHEQYF. This chain connects TRBV6-5 to TRBJ2-7; tentatively, D is TRBD1 (5 bases). The germline V gene encodes CDR1 MNHEY and CDR2 SVGAGI. Trimming left V 0 bases short and J 5 bases short, with 8 bases between. The CDR3 contains 13 residues.